The following is a T cell receptor (beta chain) sequence with its context. Its antigen is not identified. The read ends 3 residues early relative to the CDR3; the germline J gene fills the gap. This sample was taken from a study of T cells in women clearing cervical HPV infection. Turning to the study itself: Women with histologically confirmed HPV16-related CIN3 or worse, 2 with invasive cancer, served as cases. Controls' single incident HPV16 infection cleared within 12 months without precancer.

Study findings and constraints: TRBV6-7 abundance was lower in cases than controls (approximately 0.11% versus 0.16%).

TCR beta CDR3 amplified by multiplex PCR from roughly 1,300 ng genomic DNA. Libraries were prepared by immunoSEQ multiplex PCR; TCRdb keeps only in-frame clonotypes and omits some of them. The table lists around 33,000 clones. The V and J ends lost 5 bases and 2 bases, in that order; junction bases with no gene match: 17. CDR3 length: 18 amino acids. Germline V gene lookup returns CDR1 KGHSH and CDR2 LQKENI. The gene calls are TRBV18 and TRBJ2-7; 8 bases are shared with TRBD1. The TCR was taken from a woman between 18 and 70 years old with a cervical HPV16 infection that either progressed to CIN3+ or cleared (not recorded which). The specimen was blood buffy coat. The CDR3: CASSSLKERTGSPYEQYF. The part of the CDR3 DNA that was read is TGTGCCAGCTCATCCCTAAAAGAACGGACAGGGAGTCCCTACGAG.